This is a list of T cell receptor beta chains from one sample in a study of breast tumors, draining lymph nodes, adjacent tissues. TCRdb redid the calling of the multiplex PCR reads with MiXCR, one entry per CDR3 protein. The sample records more than 20,000 distinct CDR3 sequences, 50% being singletons. Sequenced input: breast tumor tissue. The source of these receptors is a female donor with breast cancer. Some clones in this sample may be carry-over from other donors' samples. CDR3s include the opening cysteine and the closing phenylalanine or tryptophan. Fields, in order: CDR3 length, J gene, D gene, V gene, CDR3 protein. The D gene is left open where the match is weak.

CDR3 length: 12; J gene: TRBJ2-2; D gene: NA; V gene: TRBV9; CDR3 protein: CASSENTGELFF
CDR3 length: 13; J gene: TRBJ1-2; D gene: TRBD1; V gene: TRBV5-1; CDR3 protein: CASGQGYGYGYTF
CDR3 length: 14; J gene: TRBJ1-2; D gene: NA; V gene: TRBV20-1; CDR3 protein: CSARAGAGNYGYTF
CDR3 length: 16; J gene: TRBJ2-2; D gene: NA; V gene: TRBV27; CDR3 protein: CASSLLRAPIAGELFF
CDR3 length: 12; J gene: TRBJ1-1; D gene: NA; V gene: TRBV20-1; CDR3 protein: CRSGHLNTEAFF
CDR3 length: 12; J gene: TRBJ1-6; D gene: NA; V gene: TRBV10-1; CDR3 protein: CASSDPRSPLHF
CDR3 length: 19; J gene: TRBJ2-5; D gene: TRBD2; V gene: TRBV4-2; CDR3 protein: CASSRTGLAGGPSQETQYF
CDR3 length: 17; J gene: TRBJ1-6; D gene: NA; V gene: TRBV6-6; CDR3 protein: CASSYPSGPSGNSPLHF
CDR3 length: 16; J gene: TRBJ1-2; D gene: NA; V gene: TRBV24-1; CDR3 protein: CATSAKGITSVDGYTF
CDR3 length: 19; J gene: TRBJ2-1; D gene: TRBD2; V gene: TRBV9; CDR3 protein: CAGSIEGLVGSDPYNGQFF
CDR3 length: 16; J gene: TRBJ2-1; D gene: TRBD2; V gene: TRBV7-3; CDR3 protein: CASSSAGTTGANEQFF
CDR3 length: 14; J gene: TRBJ2-1; D gene: NA; V gene: TRBV20-1; CDR3 protein: CSGEGGGYTDTQFF
CDR3 length: 15; J gene: TRBJ1-5; D gene: NA; V gene: TRBV5-6; CDR3 protein: CASSSRARSDQPQHF
CDR3 length: 15; J gene: TRBJ2-5; D gene: NA; V gene: TRBV11-1; CDR3 protein: CASRPGHFDQETQYF
CDR3 length: 16; J gene: TRBJ2-4; D gene: NA; V gene: TRBV4-2; CDR3 protein: CASSQEWGAGENIQYF
CDR3 length: 13; J gene: TRBJ1-3; D gene: NA; V gene: TRBV2; CDR3 protein: CASSENSGNTIYF
CDR3 length: 17; J gene: TRBJ2-2; D gene: TRBD2; V gene: TRBV24-1; CDR3 protein: CATSGSSGRINTGELFF
CDR3 length: 14; J gene: TRBJ2-1; D gene: NA; V gene: TRBV20-1; CDR3 protein: CSASSQGLSYEQFF
CDR3 length: 14; J gene: TRBJ2-7; D gene: NA; V gene: TRBV28; CDR3 protein: CASRRPGDYHEQYF
CDR3 length: 14; J gene: TRBJ2-3; D gene: NA; V gene: TRBV5-5; CDR3 protein: CASSLSEYTDTQYF
CDR3 length: 12; J gene: TRBJ2-4; D gene: NA; V gene: TRBV10-2; CDR3 protein: CASSESGYIQYF
CDR3 length: 15; J gene: TRBJ2-1; D gene: TRBD1; V gene: TRBV4-1; CDR3 protein: CASSQDKGTGDEQFF
CDR3 length: 12; J gene: TRBJ2-1; D gene: NA; V gene: TRBV24-1; CDR3 protein: CATSDPYNEQFF
CDR3 length: 17; J gene: TRBJ1-6; D gene: NA; V gene: TRBV6-5; CDR3 protein: CASSYSQPGMGHSPLHF
CDR3 length: 16; J gene: TRBJ2-1; D gene: TRBD1; V gene: TRBV15; CDR3 protein: CATSREDRGRVHEQFF
CDR3 length: 16; J gene: TRBJ2-3; D gene: TRBD2; V gene: TRBV20-1; CDR3 protein: CSARDPGTSVTDTQYF
CDR3 length: 15; J gene: TRBJ2-7; D gene: TRBD1; V gene: TRBV10-3; CDR3 protein: CAISEGTGAGREQYF
CDR3 length: 13; J gene: TRBJ1-6; D gene: NA; V gene: TRBV9; CDR3 protein: CASRSSYNSPLHF
CDR3 length: 15; J gene: TRBJ2-7; D gene: NA; V gene: TRBV7-6; CDR3 protein: CASSLELSEAYEQYF
CDR3 length: 16; J gene: TRBJ2-7; D gene: TRBD1; V gene: TRBV16; CDR3 protein: CASSMAGRGTLYEQYF
CDR3 length: 18; J gene: TRBJ2-6; D gene: NA; V gene: TRBV9; CDR3 protein: CASSPNGRGLSGANVLTF
CDR3 length: 18; J gene: TRBJ2-3; D gene: TRBD2; V gene: TRBV20-1; CDR3 protein: CSAMTSGTGWAHTDTQYF
CDR3 length: 14; J gene: TRBJ1-6; D gene: NA; V gene: TRBV20-1; CDR3 protein: CSARSPTENSPLHF
CDR3 length: 15; J gene: TRBJ2-7; D gene: NA; V gene: TRBV9; CDR3 protein: CASSVGGETFLGQYF
CDR3 length: 16; J gene: TRBJ2-3; D gene: TRBD2; V gene: TRBV29-1; CDR3 protein: CSVEDRTSPGGVTQYF
CDR3 length: 18; J gene: TRBJ1-4; D gene: NA; V gene: TRBV5-6; CDR3 protein: CASSSRAGPTTTNEKLFF
CDR3 length: 13; J gene: TRBJ2-2; D gene: NA; V gene: TRBV2; CDR3 protein: CASSEYTTGELFF
CDR3 length: 16; J gene: TRBJ1-2; D gene: TRBD1; V gene: TRBV12-5; CDR3 protein: CASGLVTAGTGSGYTF
CDR3 length: 13; J gene: TRBJ1-2; D gene: TRBD1; V gene: TRBV19; CDR3 protein: CASSYGTGDGYTF
CDR3 length: 11; J gene: TRBJ2-1; D gene: NA; V gene: TRBV20-1; CDR3 protein: CSARDLNEQFF
CDR3 length: 15; J gene: TRBJ2-7; D gene: TRBD2; V gene: TRBV7-9; CDR3 protein: CASSSTGGPWDEQYF
CDR3 length: 17; J gene: TRBJ2-1; D gene: NA; V gene: TRBV20-1; CDR3 protein: CSARDRVSLPSYNEQFF
CDR3 length: 16; J gene: TRBJ2-2; D gene: TRBD1; V gene: TRBV5-1; CDR3 protein: CASSLDGTDNTGELFF
CDR3 length: 17; J gene: TRBJ2-2; D gene: NA; V gene: TRBV9; CDR3 protein: CASSVRLHTGNTGELFF
CDR3 length: 13; J gene: TRBJ2-5; D gene: NA; V gene: TRBV10-3; CDR3 protein: CAISVGARDTQYF
CDR3 length: 13; J gene: TRBJ1-1; D gene: NA; V gene: TRBV19; CDR3 protein: CASSIRPHGEAFF
CDR3 length: 14; J gene: TRBJ2-3; D gene: TRBD1; V gene: TRBV25-1; CDR3 protein: CASRGQGALDTQYF
CDR3 length: 14; J gene: TRBJ2-1; D gene: NA; V gene: TRBV12-3/TRBV12-4; CDR3 protein: CASNTRDFYNEQFF
CDR3 length: 12; J gene: TRBJ2-5; D gene: NA; V gene: TRBV28; CDR3 protein: CASSLPVETQYF